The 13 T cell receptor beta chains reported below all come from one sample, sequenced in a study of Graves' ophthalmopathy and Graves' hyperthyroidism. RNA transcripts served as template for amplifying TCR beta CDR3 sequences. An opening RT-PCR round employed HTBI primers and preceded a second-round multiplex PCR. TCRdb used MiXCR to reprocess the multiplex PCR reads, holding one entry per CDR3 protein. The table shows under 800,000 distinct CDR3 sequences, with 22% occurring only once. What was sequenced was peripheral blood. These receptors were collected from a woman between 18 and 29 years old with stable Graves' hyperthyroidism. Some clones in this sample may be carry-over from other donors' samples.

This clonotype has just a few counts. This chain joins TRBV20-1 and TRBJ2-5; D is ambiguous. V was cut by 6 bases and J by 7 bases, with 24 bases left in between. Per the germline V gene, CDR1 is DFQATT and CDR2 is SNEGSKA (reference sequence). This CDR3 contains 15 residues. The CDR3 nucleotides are TGCAGTGCCCCGCCTCCTCTGGCGGCCCCCCGGACCCAGTACTTC. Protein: CSAPPPLAAPRTQYF.

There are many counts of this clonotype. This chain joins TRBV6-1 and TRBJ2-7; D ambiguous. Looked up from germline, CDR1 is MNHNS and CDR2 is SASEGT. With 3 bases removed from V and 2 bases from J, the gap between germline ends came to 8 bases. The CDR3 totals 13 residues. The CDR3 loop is CASSEEQTYEQYF. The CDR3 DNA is TGTGCCAGCAGTGAGGAACAGACCTACGAGCAGTACTTC.

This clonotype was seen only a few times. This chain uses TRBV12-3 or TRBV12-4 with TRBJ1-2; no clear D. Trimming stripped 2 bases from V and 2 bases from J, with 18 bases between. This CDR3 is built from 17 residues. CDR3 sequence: CASSLRGRPFGNYGYTF. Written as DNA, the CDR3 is TGTGCCAGCAGTTTAAGAGGCAGGCCGTTTGGGAACTATGGCTACACCTTC.

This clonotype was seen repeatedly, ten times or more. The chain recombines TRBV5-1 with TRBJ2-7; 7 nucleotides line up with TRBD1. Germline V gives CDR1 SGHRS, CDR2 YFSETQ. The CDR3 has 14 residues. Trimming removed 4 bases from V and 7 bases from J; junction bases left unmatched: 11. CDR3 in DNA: TGCGCCAGCAGCAATCGGACAGGCCGCCGGGAGCAGTACTTC. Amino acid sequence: CASSNRTGRREQYF.

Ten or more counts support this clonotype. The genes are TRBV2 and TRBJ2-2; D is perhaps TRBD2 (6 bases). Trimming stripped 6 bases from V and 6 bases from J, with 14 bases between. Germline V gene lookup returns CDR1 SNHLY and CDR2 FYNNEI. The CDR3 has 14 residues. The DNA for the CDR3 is TGTGCCAGCAGGGCTAGCGTGGTTCCCGGGGAGCTGTTTTTT. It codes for CASRASVVPGELFF.

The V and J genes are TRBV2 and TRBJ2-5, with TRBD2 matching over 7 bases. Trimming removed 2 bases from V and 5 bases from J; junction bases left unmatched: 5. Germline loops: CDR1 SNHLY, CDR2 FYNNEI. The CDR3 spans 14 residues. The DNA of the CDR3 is TGTGCCAGCAGTGAATGGGCGGGAGCGGAGACCCAGTACTTC. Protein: CASSEWAGAETQYF.

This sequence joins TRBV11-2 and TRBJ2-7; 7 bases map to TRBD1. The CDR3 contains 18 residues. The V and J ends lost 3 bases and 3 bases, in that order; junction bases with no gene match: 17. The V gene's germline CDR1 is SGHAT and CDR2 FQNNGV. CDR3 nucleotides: TGTGCCAGCAGCTTCAACAGGGGCCTGCATAGGAAAAACTACGAGCAGTACGTC. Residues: CASSFNRGLHRKNYEQYV.

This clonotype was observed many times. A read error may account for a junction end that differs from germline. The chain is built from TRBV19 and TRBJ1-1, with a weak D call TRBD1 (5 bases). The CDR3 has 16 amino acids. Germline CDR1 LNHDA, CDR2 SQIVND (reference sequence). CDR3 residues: CASSIANRQRRAEALF. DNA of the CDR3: TGTGCCAGTAGTATCGCGAACAGACAGCGGAGGGCTGAAGCTCTCTTT.

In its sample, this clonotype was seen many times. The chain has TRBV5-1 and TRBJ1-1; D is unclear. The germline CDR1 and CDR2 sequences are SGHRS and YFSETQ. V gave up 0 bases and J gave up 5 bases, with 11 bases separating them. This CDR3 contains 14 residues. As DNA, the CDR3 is TGCGCCAGCAGCTTGGGGTCCTCCCGGACTGAAGCTTTCTTT. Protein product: CASSLGSSRTEAFF.

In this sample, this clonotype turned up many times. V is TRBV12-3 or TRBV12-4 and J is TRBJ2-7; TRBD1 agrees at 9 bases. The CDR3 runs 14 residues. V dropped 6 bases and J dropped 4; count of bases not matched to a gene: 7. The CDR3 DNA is TGTGCCAGCAGCACAGGGGGCGTCGGGTACGAGCAGTACTTC. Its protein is CASSTGGVGYEQYF.

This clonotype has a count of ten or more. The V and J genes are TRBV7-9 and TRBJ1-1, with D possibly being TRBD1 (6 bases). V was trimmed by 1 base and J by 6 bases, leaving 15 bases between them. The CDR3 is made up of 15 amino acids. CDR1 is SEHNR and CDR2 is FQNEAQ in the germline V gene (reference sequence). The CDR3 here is CASSLVSGVEAEAFF. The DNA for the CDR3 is TGTGCCAGCAGCTTAGTGTCAGGGGTAGAGGCTGAAGCTTTCTTT.

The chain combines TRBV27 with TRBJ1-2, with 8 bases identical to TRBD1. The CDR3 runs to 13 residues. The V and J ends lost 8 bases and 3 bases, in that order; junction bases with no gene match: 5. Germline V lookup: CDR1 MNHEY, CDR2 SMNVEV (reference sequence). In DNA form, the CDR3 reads TGTGCCAGCGCAGGGGGCGCGGACTATGGCTACACCTTC. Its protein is CASAGGADYGYTF.

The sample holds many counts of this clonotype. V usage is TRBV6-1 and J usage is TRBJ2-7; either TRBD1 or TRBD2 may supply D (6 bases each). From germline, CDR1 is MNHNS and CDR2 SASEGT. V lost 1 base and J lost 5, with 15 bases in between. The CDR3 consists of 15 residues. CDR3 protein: CASSEGGASIHEQYF. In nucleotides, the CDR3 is TGTGCCAGCAGTGAAGGGGGGGCGTCTATCCACGAGCAGTACTTC.